This is a list of T cell receptor beta chains from one sample in a study of shared T cell receptors in the human thymus. TCRdb's table, derived via immunoSEQ multiplex PCR, lists solely in-frame clones and lacks some. This sample has about 660,000 clones; 88% occur once, and the top ten carry 0.0095% to 0.012%. These data also featured in a second study, about human thymus T cells.

The sequencing sample was made of thymocytes. These receptors originate from a boy under two years old with a congenital heart defect. CDR3s include the opening cysteine and the closing phenylalanine or tryptophan. D genes are given only for firm matches. Expanded clones get a size class; other rows say once, few or many, or leave the size out.

clone_size j_call v_call d_call cdr3_nt cdr3_aa
- TRBJ2-3 TRBV4-3 TRBD2 TGCGCCAGCAGCTTGGCGCTAGCGGGAGAGGAAGGTACGCAGTATTTT CASSLALAGEEGTQYF
- TRBJ2-7 TRBV6-6 - TGTGCCAGCAGTTCGACAGTGTTGTACGAGCAGTACTTC CASSSTVLYEQYF
- TRBJ2-3 TRBV7-9 - TGTGCCAGCAGCTCGAGGCGCTCGCTGACAGGCGATACGCAGTATTTT CASSSRRSLTGDTQYF
- TRBJ2-7 TRBV14 TRBD2 TGTGCCAGCAGCCAATTACTAGCGGGAGGCCACGAGCAGTACTTC CASSQLLAGGHEQYF
- TRBJ1-5 TRBV27 - TGTGCCAGCAGTTTATTCGGTCAGCCCCAGCATTTT CASSLFGQPQHF
- TRBJ2-7 TRBV29-1 - TGCAGCGTTGGAGGTGGGTTTCTCTACGAGCAGTACTTC CSVGGGFLYEQYF
once TRBJ1-6 TRBV27 - TGTGCCAGCTCCCCTGCCGGGGGTTCACCCCTCCACTTT CASSPAGGSPLHF
once TRBJ2-7 TRBV11-3 TRBD2 TGTGCCAGCAGCACAATGACTAGCGGGAGTCGCTACGAGCAGTACTTC CASSTMTSGSRYEQYF
- TRBJ1-1 TRBV6-5 TRBD1 TGTGCCAGCAGTTACTCGGACAGGGTCTGGCCTGAAGCTTTCTTT CASSYSDRVWPEAFF
- TRBJ2-1 TRBV4-3 TRBD2 TGCGCCAGCAGCCAAAGAGGAAGCGGGACTGAGCAGTTCTTC CASSQRGSGTEQFF
- TRBJ1-2 TRBV7-2 - TGTGCCACCCCTCCGAGCGGGCAGGGCTATGGCTACACCTTC CATPPSGQGYGYTF
- TRBJ2-1 TRBV27 TRBD1 TGTGCCAGCAGTCCCTCCATGACAGGGGACGCGCGCAATGAGCAGTTCTTC CASSPSMTGDARNEQFF
- TRBJ1-5 TRBV11-2 - TGTGCCAGCAGCCGGGGTAGCAATCAGCCCCAGCATTTT CASSRGSNQPQHF
- TRBJ2-1 TRBV4-3 - TGCGCCAGCAGCCATAATCTGGACACAAGCTCCTACAATGAGCAGTTCTTC CASSHNLDTSSYNEQFF
- TRBJ2-2 TRBV4-2 TRBD2 TGTGCCAGCAGCCAAGATCCCCCAGCGGGAGGCAGGACCGGGGAGCTGTTTTTT CASSQDPPAGGRTGELFF
- TRBJ2-4 TRBV12-5 - TGTGCTAGTGCGCTGCTAGGGGCAGCATCTTTAGGGGACATTCAGTACTTC CASALLGAASLGDIQYF
once TRBJ1-1 TRBV27 TRBD1 TGTGCCAGCAGTCCTGGGACAGAGATGAACACTGAAGCTTTCTTT CASSPGTEMNTEAFF
few TRBJ2-1 TRBV5-1 - TGCGCCAGCAGCCCTCTTTCTCCCAATGAGCAGTTCTTC CASSPLSPNEQFF
once TRBJ2-2 TRBV30 TRBD1 TGTGCCTGGGGGGACAGCCCCACCGGGGAGCTGTTTTTT CAWGDSPTGELFF
- TRBJ1-5 TRBV5-6 - TGTGCCAGCAGCACCGGGACTTTGGGCAATCAGCCCCAGCATTTT CASSTGTLGNQPQHF
- TRBJ2-1 TRBV29-1 TRBD2 TGCAGCGTTGCTGATAGCGGGAGGCCCAATGAGCAGTTCTTC CSVADSGRPNEQFF